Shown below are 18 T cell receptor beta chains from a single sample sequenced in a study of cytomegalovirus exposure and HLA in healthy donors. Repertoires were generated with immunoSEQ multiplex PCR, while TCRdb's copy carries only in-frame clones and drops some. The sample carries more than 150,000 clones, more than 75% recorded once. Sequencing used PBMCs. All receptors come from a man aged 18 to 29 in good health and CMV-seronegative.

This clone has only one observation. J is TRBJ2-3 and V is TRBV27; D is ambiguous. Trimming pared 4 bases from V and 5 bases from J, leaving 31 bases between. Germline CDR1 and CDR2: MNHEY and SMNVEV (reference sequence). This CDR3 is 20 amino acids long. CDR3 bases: TGTGCCAGCAGTTCAGTGCGGAGACGTTCGTTTTCTACTGCCAGAGATACGCAGTATTTT. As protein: CASSSVRRRSFSTARDTQYF.

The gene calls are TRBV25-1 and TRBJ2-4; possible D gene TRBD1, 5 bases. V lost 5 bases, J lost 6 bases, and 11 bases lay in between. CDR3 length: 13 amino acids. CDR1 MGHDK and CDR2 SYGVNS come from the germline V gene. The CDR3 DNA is TGTGCCAGCAGTTCAGGGATCGGAAACATTCAGTACTTC. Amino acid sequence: CASSSGIGNIQYF.

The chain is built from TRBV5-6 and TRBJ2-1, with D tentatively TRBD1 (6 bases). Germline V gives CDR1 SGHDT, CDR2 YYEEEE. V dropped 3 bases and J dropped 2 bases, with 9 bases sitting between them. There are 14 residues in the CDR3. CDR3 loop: CASSYRETYNEQFF. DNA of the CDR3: TGTGCCAGCAGCTACAGGGAGACCTACAATGAGCAGTTCTTC.

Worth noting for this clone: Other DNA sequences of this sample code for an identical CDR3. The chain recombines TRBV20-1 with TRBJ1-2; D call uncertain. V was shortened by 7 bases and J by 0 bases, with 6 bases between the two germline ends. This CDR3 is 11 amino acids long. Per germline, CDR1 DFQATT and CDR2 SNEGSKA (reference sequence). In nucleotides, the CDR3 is TGCAGTGTAACAGCTAACTATGGCTACACCTTC. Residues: CSVTANYGYTF.

CDR3 coding DNA: TGTGCCAGCAGTGGGGCTTTGGGGCTGGACAAAAAACTGTTTTTT. This encodes CASSGALGLDKKLFF. V usage is TRBV2 and J usage is TRBJ1-4, with D perhaps matching TRBD1 (5 bases). This CDR3 comprises 15 residues. CDR1 SNHLY and CDR2 FYNNEI come from the germline V gene. The V gene lost 4 bases and the J gene lost 9 bases, with 18 bases spanning the gap.

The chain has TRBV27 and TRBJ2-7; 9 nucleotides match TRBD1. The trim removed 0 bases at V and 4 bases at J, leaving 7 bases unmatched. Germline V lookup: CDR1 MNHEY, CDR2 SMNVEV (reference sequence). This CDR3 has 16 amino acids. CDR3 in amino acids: CASSLSGTGMIYEQYV. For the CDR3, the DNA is TGTGCCAGCAGTTTATCCGGGACAGGGATGATATACGAGCAGTACGTC.

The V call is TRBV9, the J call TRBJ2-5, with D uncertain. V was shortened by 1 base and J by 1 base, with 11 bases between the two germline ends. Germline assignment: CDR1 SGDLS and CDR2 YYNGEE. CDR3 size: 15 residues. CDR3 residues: CASSVYEEFQETQYF. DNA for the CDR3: TGTGCCAGCAGCGTATACGAGGAATTCCAAGAGACCCAGTACTTC. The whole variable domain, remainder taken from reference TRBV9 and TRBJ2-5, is DSGVTQTPKHLITATGQRVTLRCSPRSGDLSVYWYQQSLDQGLQFLIQYYNGEERAKGNILERFSAQQFPDLHSELNLSSLELGDSALYFCASSVYEEFQETQYFGPGTRLLVL.

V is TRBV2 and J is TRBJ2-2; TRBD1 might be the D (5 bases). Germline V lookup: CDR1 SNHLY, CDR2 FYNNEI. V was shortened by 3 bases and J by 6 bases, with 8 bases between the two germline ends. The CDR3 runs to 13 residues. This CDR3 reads CASSEEGAGELFF. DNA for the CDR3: TGTGCCAGCAGTGAGGAAGGGGCCGGGGAGCTGTTTTTT.

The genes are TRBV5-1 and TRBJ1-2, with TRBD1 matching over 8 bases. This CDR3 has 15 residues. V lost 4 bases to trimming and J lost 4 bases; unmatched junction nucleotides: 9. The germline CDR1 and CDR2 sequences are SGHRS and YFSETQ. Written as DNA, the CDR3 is TGCGCCAGCAGCGTAGGACAGGGTGGATCCTATGGCTACACCTTC. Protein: CASSVGQGGSYGYTF.

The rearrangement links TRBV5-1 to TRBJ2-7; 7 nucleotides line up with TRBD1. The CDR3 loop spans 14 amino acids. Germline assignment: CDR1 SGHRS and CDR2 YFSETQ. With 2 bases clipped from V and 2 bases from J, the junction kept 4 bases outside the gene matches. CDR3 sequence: CASSLNRGTYEQYF. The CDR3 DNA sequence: TGCGCCAGCAGCTTAAACAGGGGTACCTACGAGCAGTACTTC.

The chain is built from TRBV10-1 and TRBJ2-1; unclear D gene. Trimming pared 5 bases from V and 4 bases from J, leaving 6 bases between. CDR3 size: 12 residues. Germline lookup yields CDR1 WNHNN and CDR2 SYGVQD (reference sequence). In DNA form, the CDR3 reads TGCGCCAGCAGTCAGACTTACAATGAGCAGTTCTTC. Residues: CASSQTYNEQFF.

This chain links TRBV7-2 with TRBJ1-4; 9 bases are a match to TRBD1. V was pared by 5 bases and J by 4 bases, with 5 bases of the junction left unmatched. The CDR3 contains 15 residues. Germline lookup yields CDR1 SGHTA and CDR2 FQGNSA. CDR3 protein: CASSRGQGYNEKLFF. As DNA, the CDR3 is TGTGCCAGCAGCCGGGGACAGGGATATAATGAAAAACTGTTTTTT.

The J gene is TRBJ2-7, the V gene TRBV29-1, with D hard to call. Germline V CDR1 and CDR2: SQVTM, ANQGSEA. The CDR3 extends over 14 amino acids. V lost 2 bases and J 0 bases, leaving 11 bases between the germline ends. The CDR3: CSVELQMGSYEQYF. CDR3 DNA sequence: TGCAGCGTTGAATTACAGATGGGCTCCTACGAGCAGTACTTC.

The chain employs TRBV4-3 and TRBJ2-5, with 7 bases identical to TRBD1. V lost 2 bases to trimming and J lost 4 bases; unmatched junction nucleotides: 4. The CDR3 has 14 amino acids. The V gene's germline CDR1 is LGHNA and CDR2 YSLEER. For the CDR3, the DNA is TGCGCCAGCAGCCAACGACAGGGCCCAGAGACCCAGTACTTC. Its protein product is CASSQRQGPETQYF.

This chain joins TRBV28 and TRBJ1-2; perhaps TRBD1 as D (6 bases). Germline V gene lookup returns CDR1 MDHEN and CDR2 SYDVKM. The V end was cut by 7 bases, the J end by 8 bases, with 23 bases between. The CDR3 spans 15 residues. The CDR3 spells CASTPRADRARGYTF. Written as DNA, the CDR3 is TGTGCCAGCACCCCCCGGGCGGACAGAGCTCGGGGCTACACCTTC.

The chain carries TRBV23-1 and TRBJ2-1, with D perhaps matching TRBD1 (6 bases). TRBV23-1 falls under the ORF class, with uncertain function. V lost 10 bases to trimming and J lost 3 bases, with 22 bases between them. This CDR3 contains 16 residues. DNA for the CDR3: TGCGCCACCCCTGGGGACCGGGACAAACTCTACAATGAGCAGTTCTTC. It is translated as CATPGDRDKLYNEQFF.

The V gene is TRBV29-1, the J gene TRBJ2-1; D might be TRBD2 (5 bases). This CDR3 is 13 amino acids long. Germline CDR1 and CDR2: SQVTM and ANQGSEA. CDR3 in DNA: TGCAGGGCAGACGGGAACTCCTACAATGAGCAGTTCTTC. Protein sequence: CRADGNSYNEQFF.

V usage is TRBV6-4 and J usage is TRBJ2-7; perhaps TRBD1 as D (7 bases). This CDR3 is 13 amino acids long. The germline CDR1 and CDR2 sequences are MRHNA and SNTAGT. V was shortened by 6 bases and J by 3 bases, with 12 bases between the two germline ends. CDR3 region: CASRGGGRYEQYV. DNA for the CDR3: TGTGCCAGCAGAGGAGGGGGCCGCTACGAGCAGTACGTC.